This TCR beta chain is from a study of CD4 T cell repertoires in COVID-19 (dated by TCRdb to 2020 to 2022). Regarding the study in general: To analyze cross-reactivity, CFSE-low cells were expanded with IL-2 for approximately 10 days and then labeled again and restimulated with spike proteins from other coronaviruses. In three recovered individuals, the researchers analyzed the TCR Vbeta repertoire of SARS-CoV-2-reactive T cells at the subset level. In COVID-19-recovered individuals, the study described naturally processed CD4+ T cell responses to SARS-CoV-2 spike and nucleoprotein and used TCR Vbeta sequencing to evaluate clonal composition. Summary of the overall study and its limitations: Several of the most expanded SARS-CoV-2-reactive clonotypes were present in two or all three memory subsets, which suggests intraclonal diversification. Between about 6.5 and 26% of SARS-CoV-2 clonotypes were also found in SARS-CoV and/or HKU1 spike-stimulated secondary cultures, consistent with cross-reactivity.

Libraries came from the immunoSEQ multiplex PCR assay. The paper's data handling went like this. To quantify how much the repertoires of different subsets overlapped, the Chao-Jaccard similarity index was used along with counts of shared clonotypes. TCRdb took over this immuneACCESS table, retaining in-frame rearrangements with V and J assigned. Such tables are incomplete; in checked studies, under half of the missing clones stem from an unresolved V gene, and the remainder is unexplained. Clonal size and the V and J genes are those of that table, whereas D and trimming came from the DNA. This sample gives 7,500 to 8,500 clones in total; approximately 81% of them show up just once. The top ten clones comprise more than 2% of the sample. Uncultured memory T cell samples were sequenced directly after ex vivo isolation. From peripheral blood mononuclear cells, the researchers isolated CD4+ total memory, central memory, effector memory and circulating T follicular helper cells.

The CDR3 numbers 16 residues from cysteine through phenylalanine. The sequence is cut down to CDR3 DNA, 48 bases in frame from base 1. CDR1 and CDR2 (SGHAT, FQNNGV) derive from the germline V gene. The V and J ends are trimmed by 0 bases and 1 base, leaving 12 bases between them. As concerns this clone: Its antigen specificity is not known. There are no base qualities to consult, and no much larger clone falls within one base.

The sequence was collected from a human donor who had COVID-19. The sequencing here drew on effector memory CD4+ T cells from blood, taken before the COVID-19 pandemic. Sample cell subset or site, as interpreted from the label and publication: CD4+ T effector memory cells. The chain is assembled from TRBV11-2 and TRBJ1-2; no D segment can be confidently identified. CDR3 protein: CASSLDSNLLNYGYTF. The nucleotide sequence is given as TGTGCCAGCAGCTTAGACTCCAACCTACTTAACTATGGCTACACCTTC.